A single sample gave rise to the 28 T cell receptor beta chains below, sequenced in a study of shared clonotypes between healthy human individuals. Clones were sequenced by immunoSEQ multiplex PCR, and TCRdb holds only the in-frame ones, with some missing. The table records over 2 million clones, around 96% of them present only once. The naive CD8 population came from CD45RO-negative cells selected for CCR7, without terminally differentiated effector memory CD45RA+ cells. Sequencing was performed on naive CD8+ T cells sorted from blood. Source of these receptors: a man aged 18-30 years in good health.

The chain links TRBV4-1 to TRBJ2-7; D not resolved. Trimming took off 3 bases at V and 3 bases at J, with 15 bases between the two ends. The CDR3 sequence is 15 residues long. In germline, CDR1 is MGHRA, CDR2 YSYEKL. CDR3 nucleotide sequence: TGCGCCAGCAGCCAGCCTTCGGGCCTATTCTACGAGCAGTACTTC. The encoded protein is CASSQPSGLFYEQYF.

The chain's CDR3 is CASSQEGVWTEAFF. The CDR3 DNA reads TGCGCCAGCAGCCAAGAGGGGGTCTGGACTGAAGCTTTCTTT. V usage is TRBV4-1 and J usage is TRBJ1-1, with D perhaps TRBD1 (5 bases). The CDR3 contains 14 residues. V was pared by 0 bases and J by 5 bases, with 10 bases between. Germline V gene data show CDR1 as MGHRA and CDR2 as YSYEKL.

The chain combines TRBV5-6 with TRBJ2-7; D gene unclear. The length of the CDR3 is 12 residues. The V end was cut by 1 base, the J end by 4 bases, with 6 bases between. Germline V gene lookup returns CDR1 SGHDT and CDR2 YYEEEE. CDR3 amino acids: CASSLYKYEQYF. In DNA form, the CDR3 reads TGTGCCAGCAGCTTGTACAAGTACGAGCAGTACTTC. Full variable domain (outside the CDR3, taken from reference TRBV5-6 and TRBJ2-7): DAGVTQSPTHLIKTRGQQVTLRCSPKSGHDTVSWYQQALGQGPQFIFQYYEEEERQRGNFPDRFSGHQFPNYSSELNVNALLLGDSALYLCASSLYKYEQYFGPGTRLTVT.

The gene calls are TRBV7-8 and TRBJ2-7; D possibly matches TRBD1 or TRBD2 (5 bases each). Germline assignment: CDR1 SGHVS and CDR2 FQNEAQ. The CDR3 has 13 residues. Deletions cut 3 bases from V and 1 base from J, with 7 bases between. In nucleotides, the CDR3 is TGTGCCAGCAGCTTCGAGGGGTCCTACGAGCAGTACTTC. This translates into CASSFEGSYEQYF.

This chain uses TRBV6-5 with TRBJ1-2, with D uncertain. The ends were cut back, 0 bases at V and 3 bases at J, with 8 bases in the middle. The CDR3 length is 14 residues. The germline CDR1 and CDR2 sequences are MNHEY and SVGAGI. In nucleotides, the CDR3 is TGTGCCAGCAGTTACTCCGGGATATACTATGGCTACACCTTC. Residues: CASSYSGIYYGYTF.

J is TRBJ1-6 and V is TRBV12-2; the tabulated D call, TRBD1, remains unverified against the DNA. TRBV12-2 represents a pseudogene. The CDR3 length is 21 residues. CDR3 sequence: CASRLVQGQGSTGADNSPLHF. The DNA of the CDR3 is TGTGCAAGTCGCTTAGTACAGGGACAGGGGTCGACGGGTGCGGATAATTCACCCCTCCACTTT.

The V and J genes are TRBV27 and TRBJ1-2; D not resolved. The germline V and J ends were trimmed by 5 bases and 4 bases, with 20 bases remaining between them. Per the germline V gene, CDR1 is MNHEY and CDR2 is SMNVEV (reference sequence). The CDR3 is 16 residues long. CDR3 in DNA: TGTGCCAGCAGTCCCTCGCGAGGCCTCCTTACCTATGGCTACACCTTC. Protein: CASSPSRGLLTYGYTF.

The chain combines TRBV5-1 with TRBJ1-2, with TRBD1 as a possible D gene (6 bases). V was cut by 1 base and J by 7 bases, with 14 bases left in between. The CDR3 runs 14 residues. From germline, CDR1 is SGHRS and CDR2 YFSETQ. The CDR3 loop reads CASSLSGEGSGYTF. As DNA, the CDR3 is TGCGCCAGCAGCTTGTCAGGGGAGGGGAGTGGCTACACCTTC.

This rearrangement joins TRBV19 to TRBJ2-5; 15 bases map to TRBD2. V lost 1 base to trimming and J lost 2 bases; unmatched junction nucleotides: 14. There are 21 residues in the CDR3. CDR1 and CDR2 from the germline V gene are LNHDA and SQIVND (reference sequence). CDR3 residues: CASSIGTSGRALNFGQETQYF. CDR3 DNA: TGTGCCAGTAGTATAGGGACTAGCGGGAGGGCGCTTAATTTCGGACAAGAGACCCAGTACTTC.

The V call is TRBV6-6, the J call TRBJ2-5, with D hard to call. CDR1 MNHNY and CDR2 SVGAGI come from the germline V gene (reference sequence). CDR3 length equals 13 residues. Trimming removed 3 bases from V and 3 bases from J, with 8 bases in between. The CDR3 sequence is CASSYNGKETQYF. The DNA for the CDR3 is TGTGCCAGCAGTTATAACGGAAAAGAGACCCAGTACTTC.

Worth noting for this clone: The junction differs from germline at one of its ends, possibly a read error. The J gene is TRBJ2-5, the V gene TRBV6-1; TRBD1 matches 7 bases. CDR3 length equals 15 residues. Germline CDR1 and CDR2: MNHNS and SASEGT. The CDR3 sequence is CASSRGTDRQGTQYF. In DNA, the CDR3 is TGTGCCAGCAGCAGGGGGACAGATCGACAAGGGACCCAGTACTTC.

The chain combines TRBV7-2 with TRBJ2-7, with TRBD2 matching over 7 bases. The V gene end was trimmed by 8 bases and the J gene end by 4 bases; junction bases not matched to a gene: 8. The CDR3 is 13 residues long. Germline V CDR1 and CDR2: SGHTA, FQGNSA. CDR3 loop: CASWGGGAYEQYF. The CDR3 DNA is TGTGCCAGCTGGGGCGGGGGTGCTTACGAGCAGTACTTC. The complete variable domain, with remaining parts taken from reference TRBV7-2 and TRBJ2-7, reads GAGVSQSPSNKVTEKGKDVELRCDPISGHTALYWYRQSLGQGLEFLIYFQGNSAPDKSGLPSDRFSAERTGGSVSTLTIQRTQQEDSAVYLCASWGGGAYEQYFGPGTRLTVT.

This chain connects TRBV6-6 to TRBJ2-4; D is ambiguous. V was trimmed by 5 bases and J by 4 bases, leaving 15 bases between them. Germline lookup yields CDR1 MNHNY and CDR2 SVGAGI (reference sequence). This CDR3 region has 15 residues. CDR3 in DNA: TGTGCCAGCAGTCGAGAAAGGGAAGCTAAAAACATTCAGTACTTC. Protein sequence: CASSREREAKNIQYF.

In the case of this clone: Other DNA sequences within the sample encode an identical CDR3. V usage is TRBV7-2 and J usage is TRBJ2-7; no clear D gene. V shed 5 bases and J shed 3 bases, with 5 bases lying between them. The CDR3 runs 11 residues. CDR1 and CDR2 from the germline V gene are SGHTA and FQGNSA. As DNA, the CDR3 is TGTGCCAGCAGCCCGAACTACGAGCAGTACTTC. Its translation is CASSPNYEQYF.

The CDR3 DNA reads as TGCGCCAGCAGTGAATGGGGGACTGAAGCTTTCTTT. Amino acids: CASSEWGTEAFF. This chain links TRBV10-1 with TRBJ1-1; D perhaps matches TRBD1 (5 bases). Germline V gene lookup returns CDR1 WNHNN and CDR2 SYGVQD (reference sequence). V was trimmed by 3 bases and J by 5 bases, leaving 7 bases between them. This CDR3 is built from 12 residues.

As concerns this clone: Other DNA sequences in the sample encode the same CDR3. V and J are TRBV7-9 and TRBJ2-5; no definite D call. Trimming shortened V by 6 bases and J by 4 bases, and 12 bases separated the two germline ends. The germline V gene has CDR1 SEHNR and CDR2 FQNEAQ (reference sequence). The CDR3 runs to 13 residues. DNA for the CDR3: TGTGCCAGCAGTCCCCCGGGTGGAGAGACCCAGTACTTC. This translates into CASSPPGGETQYF.

As for this clone: Other DNA sequences from this sample encode an identical CDR3 as well. The chain uses TRBV4-1 and TRBJ2-7, with 9 bases matching TRBD1. Trimming took 1 base from V and 1 from J; bases not matched to a gene: 2. From germline, CDR1 is MGHRA and CDR2 YSYEKL. The CDR3 is made up of 15 amino acids. CDR3 DNA: TGCGCCAGCAGCCAAGCAGGACAGGGGTCCTACGAGCAGTACTTC. It specifies CASSQAGQGSYEQYF.

The chain carries TRBV5-4 and TRBJ2-2; 8 bases are shared with TRBD1. This CDR3 contains 18 residues. Germline-derived CDR1 and CDR2 are SGHNT and YYREEE (reference sequence). V shed 3 bases and J 1 base; nucleotides not matched to a gene: 11. CDR3 DNA: TGTGCCAGCAGCTCACTTGGCGCACAGGGGGGGAACACCGGGGAGCTGTTTTTT. Protein: CASSSLGAQGGNTGELFF. Filled out from reference TRBV5-4 and TRBJ2-2, the complete variable domain reads ETGVTQSPTHLIKTRGQQVTLRCSSQSGHNTVSWYQQALGQGPQFIFQYYREEENGRGNFPPRFSGLQFPNYSSELNVNALELDDSALYLCASSSLGAQGGNTGELFFGEGSRLTVL.

V and J are TRBV1 and TRBJ2-2. TRBV1 is designated a pseudogene. The CDR3 consists of 13 residues. CDR3 protein: CTRKWENTGELFF. DNA for the CDR3: TGCACCAGGAAATGGGAAAACACCGGGGAGCTGTTTTTT.

The chain employs TRBV10-2 and TRBJ1-4; D remains unclear. CDR3 length equals 17 residues. The germline CDR1 and CDR2 sequences are WSHSY and SAAADI. The germline V and J ends were trimmed by 0 bases and 1 base, with 12 bases remaining between them. The CDR3 spells CASSESDGWGTNEKLFF. The CDR3, as DNA: TGCGCCAGCAGTGAGTCGGATGGTTGGGGAACTAATGAAAAACTGTTTTTT.

Note on this clone: The sample has other DNA sequences that encode this CDR3 too. This chain joins TRBV5-1 and TRBJ2-1; 7 nucleotides match TRBD1. In germline, CDR1 is SGHRS, CDR2 YFSETQ. Trimming removed 0 bases from V and 4 bases from J; junction bases left unmatched: 4. CDR3 size: 15 residues. CDR3 sequence: CASSLVGGPYNEQFF. In DNA form, the CDR3 reads TGCGCCAGCAGCTTGGTAGGGGGCCCTTACAATGAGCAGTTCTTC.

With respect to this clone: This specimen includes other DNA sequences encoding the same CDR3. This sequence joins TRBV28 and TRBJ1-3; D may be TRBD1 (5 bases). CDR3 size: 15 residues. Trimming removed 6 bases from V and 0 bases from J, with 12 bases in between. Per the germline V gene, CDR1 is MDHEN and CDR2 is SYDVKM. CDR3 nucleotides: TGTGCCAGCAGCCTCGACAGTTCCTCTGGAAACACCATATATTTT. Translating gives CASSLDSSSGNTIYF.

This clone was seen a single time. The chain has TRBV7-3 and TRBJ1-2; D remains ambiguous. V was shortened by 8 bases and J by 0 bases, with 19 bases between the two germline ends. The CDR3 is made up of 16 amino acids. Germline V lookup: CDR1 SGHTA, CDR2 FQGTGA. Here the CDR3 DNA reads TGTGCCAGCGCAGCTTACTTACGGATAGCTAACTATGGCTACACCTTC. This codes for CASAAYLRIANYGYTF.

The chain employs TRBV10-3 and TRBJ1-4, with 9 bases identical to TRBD1. With V trimmed by 10 bases and J by 5 bases, 5 bases remained unmatched. CDR3 length: 13 amino acids. The germline gives CDR1 ENHRY, CDR2 SYGVKD. This CDR3 reads CATLDRGNEKLFF. The DNA of the CDR3 is TGTGCCACCTTGGACAGGGGAAATGAAAAACTGTTTTTT.

The chain employs TRBV27 and TRBJ2-2; 7 nucleotides align to TRBD2. From germline, CDR1 is MNHEY and CDR2 SMNVEV (reference sequence). After removal of 1 base from V and 0 bases from J, the junction contained 8 bases not matched to a gene. This CDR3 is 18 amino acids long. The CDR3 DNA sequence: TGTGCCAGCAGTTTATACCCGCTAGCGGAGTCGAACACCGGGGAGCTGTTTTTT. Its protein product is CASSLYPLAESNTGELFF.

This sequence joins TRBV30 and TRBJ2-3, with a weak D call TRBD2 (6 bases). The germline gives CDR1 GTSNPN, CDR2 SVGIG (reference sequence). The CDR3 consists of 15 residues. The ends were cut back, 0 bases at V and 1 base at J, with 11 bases in the middle. DNA of the CDR3: TGTGCCTGGAGTGTTGGGGCTAGCGGCACAGATACGCAGTATTTT. Protein product: CAWSVGASGTDTQYF.

This chain uses TRBV29-1 with TRBJ2-1; D may be TRBD2 (6 bases). The CDR3 is 14 amino acids. The germline gives CDR1 SQVTM, CDR2 ANQGSEA. Between the trimmed V and J ends, which lost 1 base and 4 bases, there was a span of 11 bases. The CDR3 loop is CSVEVSSDYNEQFF. Written as DNA, the CDR3 is TGCAGCGTTGAAGTGTCTAGCGATTACAATGAGCAGTTCTTC.

A note on this clone: This specimen includes other DNA sequences encoding the same CDR3. The J gene is TRBJ2-2, the V gene TRBV27; no definite D call. V dropped 3 bases and J dropped 1 base, with 6 bases sitting between them. CDR3 length: 14 residues. CDR1 MNHEY and CDR2 SMNVEV come from the germline V gene (reference sequence). The CDR3 DNA follows: TGTGCCAGCAGTTTCTTGGGGAACACCGGGGAGCTGTTTTTT. Translated: CASSFLGNTGELFF.